One sample yielded the 6 T cell receptor beta chains listed below, sequenced in a study of OX40 agonist ivuxolimab in advanced cancers. The protocol was immunoSEQ multiplex PCR, while the TCRdb copy is restricted to in-frame clones and leaves out a portion. The sample contains about 100,000 clones, approximately 90% of which appear only once. Material: CD4+ or CD8+ T cells sorted from blood, obtained in a trial of the OX40 agonist ivuxolimab. These receptor sequences come from an adult with an advanced solid tumor such as melanoma, head and neck, liver or kidney cancer.

The chain combines TRBV29-1 with TRBJ2-7, with unresolved D. The CDR3 is 13 amino acids. Trimming removed 4 bases from V and 0 bases from J, with 10 bases in between. Germline loops: CDR1 SQVTM, CDR2 ANQGSEA. CDR3 amino acids: CSVVASISYEQYF. The CDR3 DNA reads as TGCAGCGTTGTAGCCTCGATCTCCTACGAGCAGTACTTC.

The J gene is TRBJ2-7, the V gene TRBV7-9; the D call may be TRBD1 or TRBD2 (6 bases each). The CDR3 contains 15 residues. Germline lookup yields CDR1 SEHNR and CDR2 FQNEAQ (reference sequence). The ends were cut back, 5 bases at V and 4 bases at J, with 18 bases in the middle. The CDR3 protein is CASSPRGGLSYEQYF. CDR3 nucleotides: TGTGCCAGCAGCCCCAGGGGAGGCCTTTCTTACGAGCAGTACTTC. Drawing the rest from reference TRBV7-9 and TRBJ2-7, the complete variable domain is DTGVSQNPRHKITKRGQNVTFRCDPISEHNRLYWYRQTLGQGPEFLTYFQNEAQLEKSRLLSDRFSAERPKGSFSTLEIQRTEQGDSAMYLCASSPRGGLSYEQYFGPGTRLTVT.

The chain recombines TRBV28 with TRBJ2-1; D gene unclear. With 6 bases removed from V and 9 bases from J, the gap between germline ends came to 15 bases. The CDR3 length is 13 residues. The germline V gene has CDR1 MDHEN and CDR2 SYDVKM. CDR3 protein: CASSIVPLFEQFF. In DNA form, the CDR3 reads TGTGCCAGCAGCATCGTCCCGTTGTTTGAGCAGTTCTTC.

V and J are TRBV7-8 and TRBJ2-1, with 9 bases identical to TRBD1. Germline V lookup: CDR1 SGHVS, CDR2 FQNEAQ. The ends lost 1 base at V and 7 bases at J; junction bases unmatched: 5. This CDR3 contains 15 residues. The CDR3, as DNA: TGTGCCAGCAGCTTAGGGACAGGGGTATCTAATGAGCAGTTCTTC. Residues: CASSLGTGVSNEQFF.

This clone was observed a few times. The gene calls are TRBV30 and TRBJ1-1; 7 nucleotides line up with TRBD1. CDR3 length: 15 residues. V shed 4 bases, J shed 0 bases, and the junction held 8 bases outside the gene matches. CDR1 is GTSNPN and CDR2 is SVGIG in the germline V gene (reference sequence). CDR3 bases: TGTGCCTGGAATGTAATAGGGGGCATGAACACTGAAGCTTTCTTT. Encoded protein: CAWNVIGGMNTEAFF.

The table lists this clone with a few counts. The chain joins TRBV7-2 to TRBJ2-7, with TRBD2 matching over 9 bases. Trimming at V came to 2 bases and at J to 7 bases, leaving 6 bases not matched to a gene. Germline V gene data show CDR1 as SGHTA and CDR2 as FQGNSA. The CDR3 is 14 amino acids. CDR3 protein: CASSLSSGVSEQYF. CDR3 in DNA: TGTGCCAGCAGCTTATCTAGCGGGGTGAGTGAGCAGTACTTC.